Each of the 6 T cell receptor beta chains below was sequenced from the same sample in a study of cytomegalovirus exposure and HLA in healthy donors. The primer mix had 60 Vbeta and 13 Jbeta primers. Some clones are missing from TCRdb's copy, which holds only in-frame ones; the method was immunoSEQ multiplex PCR. The data show roughly 180,000 clones, about three quarters seen once. The material sequenced was PBMCs. These receptors were taken from a woman under 40 in good health and CMV-seropositive.

This clone was picked up a small number of times. The chain employs TRBV25-1 and TRBJ1-1; TRBD1 aligns across 7 bases. The germline V gene encodes CDR1 MGHDK and CDR2 SYGVNS. V was clipped by 8 bases and J by 2 bases; unmatched bases: 5. The CDR3 loop spans 13 amino acids. The CDR3 DNA reads as TGTGCCAGCTCCAGGGGGTCCAACACTGAAGCTTTCTTT. Amino acid sequence: CASSRGSNTEAFF.

The chain joins TRBV5-4 to TRBJ2-1; D is uncertain. The V gene's germline CDR1 is SGHNT and CDR2 YYREEE (reference sequence). The ends were cut back, 5 bases at V and 6 bases at J, with 12 bases in the middle. The CDR3 is 13 residues long. CDR3 protein: CASRASRSNEQFF. The CDR3 DNA reads TGTGCCAGCAGAGCCTCGCGGAGCAATGAGCAGTTCTTC.

This rearrangement joins TRBV7-2 to TRBJ1-1, with D maybe TRBD1 (6 bases). The germline CDR1 and CDR2 sequences are SGHTA and FQGNSA. Trimming took off 1 base at V and 3 bases at J, with 12 bases between the two ends. This CDR3 is built from 15 residues. CDR3 nucleotides: TGTGCCAGCAGCTTAGTGACAGGAATTGACACTGAAGCTTTCTTT. Residues: CASSLVTGIDTEAFF.

The J gene is TRBJ2-5, the V gene TRBV30; weak D call: TRBD1 (5 bases). V shed 5 bases and J shed 4 bases, with 17 bases lying between them. CDR1 and CDR2 from the germline V gene are GTSNPN and SVGIG (reference sequence). The CDR3 is made up of 14 amino acids. The CDR3 spells CAWARSPRGETQYF. DNA for the CDR3: TGTGCCTGGGCCCGATCCCCTAGGGGAGAGACCCAGTACTTC.

The gene calls are TRBV5-1 and TRBJ2-3; D perhaps matches TRBD2 (5 bases). V gave up 3 bases and J gave up 4 bases, with 9 bases separating them. Germline values: CDR1 SGHRS, CDR2 YFSETQ. The CDR3 consists of 13 residues. The CDR3 reads CASSSQRSDTQYF. The CDR3 DNA reads as TGCGCCAGCAGCTCCCAGCGGTCAGATACGCAGTATTTT. Variable domain in full (rest from reference TRBV5-1 and TRBJ2-3): KAGVTQTPRYLIKTRGQQVTLSCSPISGHRSVSWYQQTPGQGLQFLFEYFSETQRNKGNFPGRFSGRQFSNSRSEMNVSTLELGDSALYLCASSSQRSDTQYFGPGTRLTVL.

The CDR3 DNA sequence: TGTGCCTGGAGTGTCTGGGGCGCCGGCAATCAGCCCCAGCATTTT. Encoded protein: CAWSVWGAGNQPQHF. The chain uses TRBV30 and TRBJ1-5, with D maybe TRBD1 (5 bases). The ends were cut back, 0 bases at V and 2 bases at J, with 11 bases in the middle. Per germline, CDR1 GTSNPN and CDR2 SVGIG (reference sequence). CDR3 length: 15 residues.